The 14 T cell receptor beta chains presented below share a single source sample, sequenced in a study of cytomegalovirus exposure and HLA in healthy donors. The PCR contained 60 Vbeta and 13 Jbeta primers. Repertoires were generated with immunoSEQ multiplex PCR, while TCRdb's copy carries only in-frame clones and drops some. Of roughly 130,000 clones detected, around 86% appear once; the ten largest clones hold about 0.71%. Specimen: PBMCs. These receptors were collected from a young man in good health and CMV-seronegative.

The chain employs TRBV5-1 and TRBJ2-5, with D possibly being TRBD2 (6 bases). The CDR3 covers 15 residues. Per the germline V gene, CDR1 is SGHRS and CDR2 is YFSETQ. V was pared by 1 base and J by 1 base, with 11 bases between. The CDR3 protein is CASSLIPGGQETQYF. The DNA for the CDR3 is TGCGCCAGCAGCTTGATTCCCGGGGGCCAAGAGACCCAGTACTTC.

This chain connects TRBV7-2 to TRBJ2-2; 15 bases fit TRBD2. Per the germline V gene, CDR1 is SGHTA and CDR2 is FQGNSA. CDR3 length: 16 amino acids. Germline trimming cut 1 base from V and 14 bases from J; bases unmatched to any gene: 8. Here the CDR3 DNA reads TGTGCCAGCAGCTTAGTCGGGACTAGCGGGGGGCCCTCCCTGTTTTTT. It codes for CASSLVGTSGGPSLFF. The full variable domain, in which reference TRBV7-2 and TRBJ2-2 provide the parts outside the CDR3, is GAGVSQSPSNKVTEKGKDVELRCDPISGHTALYWYRQSLGQGLEFLIYFQGNSAPDKSGLPSDRFSAERTGGSVSTLTIQRTQQEDSAVYLCASSLVGTSGGPSLFFGEGSRLTVL.

In DNA form, the CDR3 reads TGTGCCAGTAGTATTTGGCAGGGGTTGATGGGGAATCAGCCCCAGCATTTT. The encoded protein is CASSIWQGLMGNQPQHF. This chain links TRBV19 with TRBJ1-5, with TRBD1 as a possible D gene (6 bases). The ends were cut back, 3 bases at V and 4 bases at J, with 19 bases in the middle. The CDR3 contains 17 residues. Germline V gives CDR1 LNHDA, CDR2 SQIVND (reference sequence). Variable domain in full (rest from reference TRBV19 and TRBJ1-5): DGGITQSPKYLFRKEGQNVTLSCEQNLNHDAMYWYRQDPGQGLRLIYYSQIVNDFQKGDIAEGYSVSREKKESFPLTVTSAQKNPTAFYLCASSIWQGLMGNQPQHFGDGTRLSIL.

This clone was observed a single time. This chain links TRBV7-8 with TRBJ1-6, with a weak D call TRBD1 (6 bases). The V end lost 2 bases, the J end lost 9 bases, and 14 bases lay between the germline ends. Per germline, CDR1 SGHVS and CDR2 FQNEAQ. The CDR3 consists of 15 residues. This chain's CDR3 is CASSLIGQFRSPLHF. CDR3 bases: TGTGCCAGCAGCTTAATAGGACAGTTCCGTTCACCCCTCCACTTT.

This chain connects TRBV4-3 to TRBJ1-6; 7 nucleotides match TRBD1. Looked up from germline, CDR1 is LGHNA and CDR2 is YSLEER. The CDR3 totals 15 residues. The V segment lost 0 bases and the J segment 8 bases; nucleotides outside the gene matches: 4. The CDR3 loop is CASSQEGQSYSPLHF. Written as DNA, the CDR3 is TGCGCCAGCAGCCAAGAGGGACAGAGCTATTCACCCCTCCACTTT.

This sequence joins TRBV10-2 and TRBJ1-3; D remains unclear. Germline V gene sequence: CDR1 WSHSY, CDR2 SAAADI. Trimming took 2 bases from V and 1 from J, leaving 6 bases between them. The length of the CDR3 is 14 residues. In DNA, the CDR3 is TGCGCCAGCAGTGAGCGCGTTTCTGGAAACACCATATATTTT. Amino acids: CASSERVSGNTIYF.

The chain is built from TRBV14 and TRBJ1-3, with a weak D call TRBD1 (5 bases). The germline V and J ends were trimmed by 4 bases and 0 bases, with 13 bases remaining between them. The CDR3 loop spans 16 amino acids. The germline gives CDR1 SGHDN, CDR2 FVKESK. The CDR3, as DNA: TGTGCCAGCAGCCCCTTGGGGCCCTCCTCTGGAAACACCATATATTTT. Protein product: CASSPLGPSSGNTIYF.

V is TRBV6-5 and J is TRBJ2-1; TRBD1 aligns across 8 bases. V shed 5 bases and J 5 bases; nucleotides not matched to a gene: 8. The CDR3 is 15 amino acids. Germline CDR1 reads MNHEY; CDR2 reads SVGAGI. Here the CDR3 DNA reads TGTGCCAGCAGTCCGGACAGGGACCTAGACAATGAGCAGTTCTTC. This gives the protein CASSPDRDLDNEQFF.

In its sample, this clone was seen once. This chain uses TRBV7-2 with TRBJ2-2, with TRBD2 identical over 11 bases. Trimming removed 4 bases from V and 7 bases from J; junction bases left unmatched: 5. The CDR3 length is 15 residues. CDR1 is SGHTA, CDR2 FQGNSA, per germline. CDR3 sequence reads: CASSSSGGLGGELFF. DNA of the CDR3: TGTGCCAGCAGCTCTAGCGGGGGGCTAGGCGGGGAGCTGTTTTTT.

This clone was counted between two and nine times. CDR3 bases: TGTGCCAGCAGCTTAGGACAGGACTATGGCTACACCTTC. Translated, it gives CASSLGQDYGYTF. V and J are TRBV11-2 and TRBJ1-2; D might be TRBD1 (6 bases). The CDR3 is 13 amino acids. Germline lookup yields CDR1 SGHAT and CDR2 FQNNGV. V gave up 1 base and J gave up 3 bases, with 6 bases separating them. The whole variable domain, remainder taken from reference TRBV11-2 and TRBJ1-2, is EAGVAQSPRYKIIEKRQSVAFWCNPISGHATLYWYQQILGQGPKLLIQFQNNGVVDDSQLPKDRFSAERLKGVDSTLKIQPAKLEDSAVYLCASSLGQDYGYTFGSGTRLTVV.

The chain uses TRBV4-3 and TRBJ1-4; D perhaps matches TRBD1 (6 bases). The CDR3 runs to 16 residues. The germline CDR1 and CDR2 sequences are LGHNA and YSLEER. Trimming left V 4 bases short and J 7 bases short, with 19 bases between. This chain's CDR3 is CASSRTTGPVAEKLFF. Written as DNA, the CDR3 is TGCGCCAGCAGCCGTACAACAGGGCCGGTTGCTGAAAAACTGTTTTTT.

This chain links TRBV6-4 with TRBJ2-2; TRBD1 aligns across 7 bases. The V gene's germline CDR1 is MRHNA and CDR2 SNTAGT. The CDR3 consists of 14 residues. V shed 4 bases, J shed 2 bases, and the junction held 1 base outside the gene matches. The CDR3 DNA is TGTGCCAGCAGTGGGGACAGCAACACCGGGGAGCTGTTTTTT. As protein: CASSGDSNTGELFF.

This rearrangement joins TRBV6-5 to TRBJ2-7; 7 nucleotides match TRBD1. Trimming at V came to 3 bases and at J to 3 bases, leaving 8 bases not matched to a gene. CDR1 is MNHEY and CDR2 is SVGAGI in the germline V gene. This CDR3 is 15 amino acids long. The CDR3: CASSYNPGQLYEQYF. DNA of the CDR3: TGTGCCAGCAGTTATAACCCGGGACAGCTCTACGAGCAGTACTTC.

The chain couples TRBV25-1 to TRBJ1-1; D may be TRBD1 (5 bases). The length of the CDR3 is 14 residues. Germline V lookup: CDR1 MGHDK, CDR2 SYGVNS. V was trimmed by 4 bases and J by 2 bases, leaving 11 bases between them. The CDR3 here is CASSVGLGNTEAFF. The CDR3 nucleotides are TGTGCCAGCAGTGTGGGACTGGGAAACACTGAAGCTTTCTTT.